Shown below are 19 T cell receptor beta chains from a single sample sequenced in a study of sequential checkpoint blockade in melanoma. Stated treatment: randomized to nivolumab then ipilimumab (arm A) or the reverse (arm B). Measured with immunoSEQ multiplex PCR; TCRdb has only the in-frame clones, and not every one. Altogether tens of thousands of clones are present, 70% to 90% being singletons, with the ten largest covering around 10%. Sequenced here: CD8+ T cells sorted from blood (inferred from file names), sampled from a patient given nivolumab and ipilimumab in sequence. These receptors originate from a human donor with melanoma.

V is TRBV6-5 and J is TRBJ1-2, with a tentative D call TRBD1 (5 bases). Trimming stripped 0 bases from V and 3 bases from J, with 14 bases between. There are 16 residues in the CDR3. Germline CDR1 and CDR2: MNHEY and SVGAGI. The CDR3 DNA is TGTGCCAGCAGTTACTCGAACGGGGGTTCTTACTATGGCTACACCTTC. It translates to CASSYSNGGSYYGYTF.

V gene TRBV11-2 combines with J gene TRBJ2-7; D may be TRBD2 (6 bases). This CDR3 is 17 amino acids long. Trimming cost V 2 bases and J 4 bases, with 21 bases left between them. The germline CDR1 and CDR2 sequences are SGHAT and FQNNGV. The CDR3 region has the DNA TGTGCCAGCAGCTTACGCCCCCTGCGGGGACGGAATTACGAGCAGTACTTC. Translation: CASSLRPLRGRNYEQYF. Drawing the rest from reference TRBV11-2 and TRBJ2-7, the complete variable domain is EAGVAQSPRYKIIEKRQSVAFWCNPISGHATLYWYQQILGQGPKLLIQFQNNGVVDDSQLPKDRFSAERLKGVDSTLKIQPAKLEDSAVYLCASSLRPLRGRNYEQYFGPGTRLTVT.

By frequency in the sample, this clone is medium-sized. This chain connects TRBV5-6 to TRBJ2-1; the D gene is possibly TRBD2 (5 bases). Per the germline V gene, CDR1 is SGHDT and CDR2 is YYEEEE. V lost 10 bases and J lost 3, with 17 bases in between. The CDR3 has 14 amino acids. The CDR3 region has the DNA TGTGCCTCCCAGAGAGGGAGAGACTACAATGAGCAGTTCTTC. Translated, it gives CASQRGRDYNEQFF.

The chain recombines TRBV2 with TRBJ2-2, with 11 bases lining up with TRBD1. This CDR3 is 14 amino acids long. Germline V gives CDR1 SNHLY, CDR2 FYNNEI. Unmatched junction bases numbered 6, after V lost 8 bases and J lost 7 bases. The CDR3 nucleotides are TGTGCCAGCGAGGGGACAGGGGGTTTCGGGGAGCTGTTTTTT. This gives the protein CASEGTGGFGELFF. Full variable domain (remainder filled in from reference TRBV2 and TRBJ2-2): EPEVTQTPSHQVTQMGQEVILRCVPISNHLYFYWYRQILGQKVEFLVSFYNNEISEKSEIFDDQFSVERPDGSNFTLKIRSTKLEDSAMYFCASEGTGGFGELFFGEGSRLTVL.

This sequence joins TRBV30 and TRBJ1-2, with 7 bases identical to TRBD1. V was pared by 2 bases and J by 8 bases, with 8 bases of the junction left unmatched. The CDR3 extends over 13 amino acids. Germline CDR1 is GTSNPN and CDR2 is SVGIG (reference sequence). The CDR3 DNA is TGTGCCTGGAGTCCCGGGGACAGTGTGGGCTACACCTTC. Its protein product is CAWSPGDSVGYTF.

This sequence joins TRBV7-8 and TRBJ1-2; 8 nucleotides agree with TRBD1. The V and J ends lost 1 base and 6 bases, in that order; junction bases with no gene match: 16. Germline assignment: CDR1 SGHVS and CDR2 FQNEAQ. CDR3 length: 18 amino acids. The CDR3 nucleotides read TGTGCCAGCAGCTTAGAGGGCAGGACAGGGAAGAGCCTCGATGGCTACACCTTC. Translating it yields CASSLEGRTGKSLDGYTF.

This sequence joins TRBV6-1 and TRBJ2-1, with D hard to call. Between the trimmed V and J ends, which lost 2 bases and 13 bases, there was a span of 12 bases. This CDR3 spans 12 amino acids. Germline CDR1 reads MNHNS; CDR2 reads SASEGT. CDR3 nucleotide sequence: TGTGCCAGCAGTGAACCCGAGTTAAATCAGTTCTTC. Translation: CASSEPELNQFF.

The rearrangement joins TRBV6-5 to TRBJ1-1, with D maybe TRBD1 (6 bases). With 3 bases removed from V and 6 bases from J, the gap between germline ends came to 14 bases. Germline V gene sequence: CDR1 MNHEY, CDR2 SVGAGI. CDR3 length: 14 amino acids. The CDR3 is CASSYYRDSSEAFF. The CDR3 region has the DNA TGTGCCAGCAGTTATTACAGGGATAGTTCTGAAGCTTTCTTT.

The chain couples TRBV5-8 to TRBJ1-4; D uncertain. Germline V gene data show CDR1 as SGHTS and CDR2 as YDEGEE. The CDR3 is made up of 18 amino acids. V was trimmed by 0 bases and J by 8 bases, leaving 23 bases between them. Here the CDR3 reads CASSLGLGGADLWEKLFF. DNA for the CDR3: TGTGCCAGCAGCTTGGGTCTTGGTGGAGCGGATCTTTGGGAAAAACTGTTTTTT.

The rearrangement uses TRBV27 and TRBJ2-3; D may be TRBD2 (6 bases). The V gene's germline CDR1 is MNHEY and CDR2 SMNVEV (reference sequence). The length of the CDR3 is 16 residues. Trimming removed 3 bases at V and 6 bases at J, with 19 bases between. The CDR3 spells CASSFSAGKLPDTQYF. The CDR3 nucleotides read TGTGCCAGCAGTTTTTCCGCGGGGAAATTGCCGGATACGCAGTATTTT.

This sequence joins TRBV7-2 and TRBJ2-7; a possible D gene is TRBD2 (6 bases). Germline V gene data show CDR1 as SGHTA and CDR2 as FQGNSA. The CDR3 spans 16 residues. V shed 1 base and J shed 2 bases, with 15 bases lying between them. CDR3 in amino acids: CASSLVTGGLTYEQYF. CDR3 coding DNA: TGTGCCAGCAGCTTAGTCACCGGGGGACTTACCTACGAGCAGTACTTC.

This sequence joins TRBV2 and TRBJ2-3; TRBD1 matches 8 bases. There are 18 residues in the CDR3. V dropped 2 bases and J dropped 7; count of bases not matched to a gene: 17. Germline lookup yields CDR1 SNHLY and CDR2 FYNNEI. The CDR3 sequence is CASSESLIRDRRSYTQYF. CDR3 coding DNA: TGTGCCAGCAGTGAATCGCTAATAAGGGACAGGCGGTCCTATACGCAGTATTTT.

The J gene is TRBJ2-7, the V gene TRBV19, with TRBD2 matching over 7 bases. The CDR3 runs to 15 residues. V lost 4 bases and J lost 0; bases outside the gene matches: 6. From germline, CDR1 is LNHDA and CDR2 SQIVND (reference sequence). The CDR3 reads CASSKAGRASYEQYF. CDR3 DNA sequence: TGTGCCAGTAGTAAAGCGGGACGGGCCTCCTACGAGCAGTACTTC.

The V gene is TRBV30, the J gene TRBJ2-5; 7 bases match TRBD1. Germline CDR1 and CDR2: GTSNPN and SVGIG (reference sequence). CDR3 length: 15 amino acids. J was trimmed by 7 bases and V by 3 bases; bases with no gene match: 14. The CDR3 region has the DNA TGTGCCTGGAGCCAACTGAGACAGGGCCGGGGGACCCAGTACTTC. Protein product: CAWSQLRQGRGTQYF.

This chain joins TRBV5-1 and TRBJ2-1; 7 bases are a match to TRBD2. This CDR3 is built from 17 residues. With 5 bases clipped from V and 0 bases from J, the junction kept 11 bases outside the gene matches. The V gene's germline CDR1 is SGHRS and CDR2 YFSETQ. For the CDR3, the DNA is TGCGCCAGCAGAAAAGCGGGAACCTTTAGCTCCTACAATGAGCAGTTCTTC. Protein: CASRKAGTFSSYNEQFF. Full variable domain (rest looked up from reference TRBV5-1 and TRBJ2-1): KAGVTQTPRYLIKTRGQQVTLSCSPISGHRSVSWYQQTPGQGLQFLFEYFSETQRNKGNFPGRFSGRQFSNSRSEMNVSTLELGDSALYLCASRKAGTFSSYNEQFFGPGTRLTVL.

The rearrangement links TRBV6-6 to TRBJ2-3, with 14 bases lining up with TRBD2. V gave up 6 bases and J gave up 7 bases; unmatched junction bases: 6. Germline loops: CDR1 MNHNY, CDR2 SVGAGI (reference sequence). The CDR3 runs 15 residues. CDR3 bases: TGTGCCAGCAGGGAGACTAGCGGGGGGGCCTATACGCAGTATTTT. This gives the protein CASRETSGGAYTQYF.

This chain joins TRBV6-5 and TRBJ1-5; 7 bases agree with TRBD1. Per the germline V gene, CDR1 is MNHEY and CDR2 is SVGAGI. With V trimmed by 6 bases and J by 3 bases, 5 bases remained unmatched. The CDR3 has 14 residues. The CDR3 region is CASSRDSPNQPQHF. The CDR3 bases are TGTGCCAGCAGCCGGGACAGCCCCAATCAGCCCCAGCATTTT.

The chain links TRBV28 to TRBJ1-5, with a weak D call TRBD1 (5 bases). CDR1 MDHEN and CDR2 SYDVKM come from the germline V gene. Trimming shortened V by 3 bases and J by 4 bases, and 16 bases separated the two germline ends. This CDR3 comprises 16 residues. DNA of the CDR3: TGTGCCAGCAGTTTTTTTTTAGACAGCTTAAATCAGCCCCAGCATTTT. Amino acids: CASSFFLDSLNQPQHF.

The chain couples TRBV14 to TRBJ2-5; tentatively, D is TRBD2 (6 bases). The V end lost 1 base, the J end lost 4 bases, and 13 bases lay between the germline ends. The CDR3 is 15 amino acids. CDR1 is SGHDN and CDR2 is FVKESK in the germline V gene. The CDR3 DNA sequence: TGTGCCAGCAGCCAAGGTCGGAGGAGGGGAGAGACCCAGTACTTC. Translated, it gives CASSQGRRRGETQYF.